The 2 T cell receptor beta chains reported below all come from one sample, sequenced in a study of human T cells and chemical hapten exposure. Time point reported: healthy volunteer bleed at 6 weeks. RNA extraction used unfractionated whole blood as the source of total RNA. In TCRdb, the RACE reads were re-called with MiXCR into one record per CDR3 protein. Found here are some 65,000 distinct CDR3 sequences, 6% to 7% of them singletons; the top ten hold 3% to 4%. Material: whole blood. These receptors all come from a female donor in good health. Some clones in this sample may be carry-over from other donors' samples.

This clonotype was found many times. V usage is TRBV29-1 and J usage is TRBJ2-2; 9 bases fit TRBD1. Germline CDR1 and CDR2: SQVTM and ANQGSEA. The CDR3 consists of 14 residues. Losses at the gene ends were 5 bases for V and 2 bases for J; bases not matched to a gene: 3. CDR3 protein: CSVKQGANTGELFF. CDR3 nucleotides: TGCAGCGTTAAACAGGGGGCTAACACCGGGGAGCTGTTTTTT.

Many counts were recorded for this clonotype. The chain recombines TRBV29-1 with TRBJ2-2; 8 nucleotides agree with TRBD2. The CDR3 is 12 residues long. CDR1 and CDR2 from the germline V gene are SQVTM and ANQGSEA. The V gene end was trimmed by 7 bases and the J gene end by 6 bases; junction bases not matched to a gene: 4. The CDR3 region has the DNA TGCAGCGCCGGACTAGCTCCCGGGGAGCTGTTTTTT. Protein sequence: CSAGLAPGELFF.